The T cell receptor beta chain under discussion was sequenced for a study of graft-versus-host responses after intestinal transplantation. Remarks on this clone: Its antigen is undetermined.

Libraries were prepared by immunoSEQ multiplex PCR; TCRdb keeps only in-frame clonotypes and omits some of them. The sample has roughly 99,000 clones, 80% to 95% seen once. The CDR3 totals 17 residues. J lost 3 bases, V lost 5 bases, and 13 bases had no gene match. Germline values: CDR1 PRHDT, CDR2 FYEKMQ (reference sequence). This chain uses TRBV13 with TRBJ2-1; 7 nucleotides match TRBD2. The specimen was unstimulated CD8+ T cells sorted from spleen or lymph node cells, collected before transplant. The clonotype was recovered from a human donor who was the organ donor for an intestinal transplant. The CDR3 reads CASSPEGAGDHYNEQFF. The CDR3 DNA sequence: TGTGCCAGCAGCCCAGAGGGCGCGGGAGACCACTACAATGAGCAGTTCTTC. Drawing the rest from reference TRBV13 and TRBJ2-1, the complete variable domain is AAGVIQSPRHLIKEKRETATLKCYPIPRHDTVYWYQQGPGQDPQFLISFYEKMQSDKGSIPDRFSAQQFSDYHSELNMSSLELGDSALYFCASSPEGAGDHYNEQFFGPGTRLTVL.